A selection of T cell receptor beta chains follows, all from one sample in a study of blood T cell repertoires in COVID-19. The protocol was immunoSEQ multiplex PCR, while the TCRdb copy is restricted to in-frame clones and leaves out a portion. Here the sample spans some 300,000 clones, roughly 90% being singletons. Sequenced: PBMCs or T cells enriched from blood (not recorded which). These receptors were taken from a middle-aged woman who had recovered from COVID-19. Each CDR3 is given with its conserved first and last residue.

V	J	CDR3
TRBV4-3	TRBJ2-2	CASSHYRATGELFF
TRBV25-1	TRBJ2-1	CASSDVNRNEQFF
TRBV27	TRBJ1-2	CASSRDRGGTGYTF
TRBV4-1	TRBJ1-1	CASSPNEGNTEAFF
TRBV7-9	TRBJ1-1	CASSIGHQGNTEAFF
TRBV5-4	TRBJ1-1	CATSRDRNTEAFF
TRBV6-5	TRBJ1-3	CASSYSTGFSGNTIYF
TRBV2	TRBJ2-7	CASTWSGEGDEQYF
TRBV5-8	TRBJ1-1	CASSFGQGWSEAFF
TRBV4-3	TRBJ1-2	CASSQDQGTILYGYTF